The present T cell receptor beta chain was sequenced within a study of T cells in Graves' hyperthyroidism and ophthalmopathy. This clonotype was seen repeatedly, ten times or more. Individuals with ophthalmopathy presented a Clinical Activity Score of at least 3, a NOSPECS grade of at least 4 and a duration under 3 months. Researchers barred patients who had uncontrolled infection, other autoimmune disease, pregnancy or lactation. This CDR3 has 16 residues. Germline CDR1 and CDR2: SGHRS and YFSETQ. Trimming took off 4 bases at V and 7 bases at J, with 18 bases between the two ends. The source material, RNA transcripts, was used to amplify TCR beta CDR3 regions. First-round RT-PCR targeting the TCR CDR3 was performed with the HTBI primer set. TCRdb independently ran MiXCR on the multiplex PCR reads; one entry per CDR3 protein. Of some 320,000 distinct CDR3 sequences listed, approximately 15% are singletons.

The sequence was obtained from a woman aged 40 to 50 with Graves' ophthalmopathy. Sequenced input: blood. The gene calls are TRBV5-1 and TRBJ1-6; D remains ambiguous. DNA for the CDR3: TGCGCCAGCAGCCTCCGAACTGGGGATCGGAATTCACCCCTCCACTTT. It codes for CASSLRTGDRNSPLHF.